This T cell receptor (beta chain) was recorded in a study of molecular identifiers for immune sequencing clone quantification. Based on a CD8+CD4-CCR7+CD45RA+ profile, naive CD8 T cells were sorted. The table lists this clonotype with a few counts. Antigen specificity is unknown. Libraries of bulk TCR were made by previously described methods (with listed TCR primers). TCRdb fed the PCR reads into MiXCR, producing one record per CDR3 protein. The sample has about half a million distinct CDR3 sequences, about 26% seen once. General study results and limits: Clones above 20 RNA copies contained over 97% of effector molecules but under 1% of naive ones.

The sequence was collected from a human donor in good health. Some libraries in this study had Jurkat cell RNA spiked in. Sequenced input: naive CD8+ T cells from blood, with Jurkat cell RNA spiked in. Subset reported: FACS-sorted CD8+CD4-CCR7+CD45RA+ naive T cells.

The CDR3 coding sequence is TGCGCCAGCAGCCAAGAAGACACGGGTGGCACAGATACGCAGTATTTT. Translating it yields CASSQEDTGGTDTQYF. The gene calls are TRBV4-1 and TRBJ2-3; the D is unclear. The V gene's germline CDR1 is MGHRA and CDR2 YSYEKL. The CDR3 sequence is 16 residues long. V was shortened by 0 bases and J by 1 base, with 11 bases between the two germline ends.